The rows below give T cell receptor beta chains drawn from one sample of a study of response to subunit inactivated influenza vaccine. TCRdb itself ran the RT-PCR reads through MiXCR, one entry per CDR3 protein. Here the sample spans some 200,000 distinct CDR3 sequences, roughly 12% being singletons. This same sample was also part of a study on T cells expressing NK-cell markers.

The sample in question was CD8+ T cells sorted from PBMCs, obtained about 13 days after vaccination. Receptors were obtained from a man aged 45-65 years who received an inactivated influenza vaccine. The CDR3 runs from the conserved cysteine through the conserved F or W. The D gene is left open where the match is weak. Size tells how often a clone was seen (once, few, many) or the class of an expanded clone, and some rows leave it out.

TRBJ1-2	TRBD1	TRBV12-3/TRBV12-4	13	few	TGTGCCAGCAGTCGAGGGACAGGGATTGGCTACACCTTC	CASSRGTGIGYTF
TRBJ2-7	TRBD1	TRBV4-3	14	many	TGCGCCAGCAGCCCTGGGACAGGGACCTACGAGCAGTACTTC	CASSPGTGTYEQYF
TRBJ2-2	.	TRBV12-3/TRBV12-4	13	many	TGTGCCAGCAGTTACAGTTACACCGGGGAGCTGTTTTTT	CASSYSYTGELFF
TRBJ1-2	.	TRBV6-2/TRBV6-3	14	few	TGTGCCAGCAGCGACGTCGGGGTCTACTATGGCTACACCTTC	CASSDVGVYYGYTF
TRBJ2-1	.	TRBV4-2	17	few	TGTGCCAGCAGCCAAGGAGTGTCAGGGAGGCCCTACAATGAGCAGTTCTTC	CASSQGVSGRPYNEQFF
TRBJ2-5	.	TRBV12-3/TRBV12-4	14	.	TGTGCCAGCAGTTTTCTGCACAGCCAAGAGACCCAGTACTTC	CASSFLHSQETQYF
TRBJ1-2	TRBD1	TRBV30	14	few	TGTGCCTGGAGTGGGGACAGTTCTTATTATGGCTACACCTTC	CAWSGDSSYYGYTF
TRBJ2-7	.	TRBV6-5	13	few	TGTGCCAGCAGTTTACAGTACTCCTACGAGCAGTACTTC	CASSLQYSYEQYF
TRBJ2-1	TRBD2	TRBV5-4	19	once	TGTGCCAGCAGCTTTCACTACGCGGGAGGGCCAGCCTTATACAATGAGCAGTTCTTC	CASSFHYAGGPALYNEQFF
TRBJ2-5	.	TRBV12-3/TRBV12-4	15	many	TGTGCCAGCAGTATTTCAGGGTTGGGGGAAGAGACCCAGTACTTC	CASSISGLGEETQYF
TRBJ2-7	TRBD1	TRBV7-9	17	few	TGTGCCAGCAGCTTACCTGGGACAGGGTCCGCCGGTGACGAGCAGTACTTC	CASSLPGTGSAGDEQYF
TRBJ2-7	.	TRBV6-5	12	few	TGTGCCAGCAGTTACGGGGGGCCCGAGCAGTACTTC	CASSYGGPEQYF
TRBJ1-5	.	TRBV28	15	.	TGTGCCAGCAGTTTCTGGGGCCAGGCGTGTCAGCCCCAGCATTTT	CASSFWGQACQPQHF
TRBJ1-3	.	TRBV4-2	15	few	TGTGCCAGCAGCCAAGATTTAGGGGCTGGAAACACCATATATTTT	CASSQDLGAGNTIYF
TRBJ2-5	TRBD2	TRBV20-1	17	few	TGCAGTGCTAGAGATAGAAGGGGACTAGGGGGGCCAGAGACCCAGTACTTC	CSARDRRGLGGPETQYF
TRBJ2-1	.	TRBV15	14	many	TGTGCCACCAGCAGAGTGGGGGAGAGGAATGAGCAGTTCTTC	CATSRVGERNEQFF
TRBJ2-1	.	TRBV28	17	.	TGTGCCAGCAGTTTCCCCCTCTCGGGCGCCCTCTACAATGAGCAGTTCTTC	CASSFPLSGALYNEQFF
TRBJ1-6	TRBD1	TRBV10-3	14	.	TGTGCCATAGCGAACAGGGGGGACAATTCACCCCTCCACTTT	CAIANRGDNSPLHF
TRBJ1-1	.	TRBV9	13	.	TGTGCCAGCAGCGTTTCGGGGCTCACTGAAGCTTTCTTT	CASSVSGLTEAFF
TRBJ2-4	TRBD2	TRBV7-9	15	few	TGTGCCAGCAGCGCTTCTAGCGGGAGACGGTACATTCAGTACTTC	CASSASSGRRYIQYF
TRBJ2-3	TRBD2	TRBV14	14	.	TGTGCCAGCAACCTAGCGGGAGGAGCAGATACGCAGTATTTT	CASNLAGGADTQYF
TRBJ2-7	TRBD2	TRBV12-3/TRBV12-4	14	.	TGTGCCAGCAGTTTTATAGCGGGAGGATACGAGCAGTACTTC	CASSFIAGGYEQYF
TRBJ2-7	TRBD1	TRBV6-5	15	many	TGTGCCAGCAGTTACTCGGGACAGTCTACCTACGAGCAGTACTTC	CASSYSGQSTYEQYF
TRBJ1-5	TRBD1	TRBV4-1	16	.	TGCGCCAGCAGCCAGGGAGGACAGGAAAGCAATCAGCCCCAGCATTTT	CASSQGGQESNQPQHF
TRBJ1-1	.	TRBV12-3/TRBV12-4	16	many	TGTGCCAGCAGTTTAACGCCTGGTCAGATGAACACTGAAGCTTTCTTT	CASSLTPGQMNTEAFF
TRBJ2-7	.	TRBV6-5	13	few	TGTGCCAGCAGTTACCTGGAAACCTACGAGCAGTACTTC	CASSYLETYEQYF
TRBJ2-1	TRBD2	TRBV4-1	15	many	TGCGCCAGCAGCCAAGTAGCGGGATCCTACAATGAGCAGTTCTTC	CASSQVAGSYNEQFF
TRBJ1-2	.	TRBV3-1	14	few	TGTGCCAGCAGCCAGTTTTCAGGAACCTATGGCTACACCTTC	CASSQFSGTYGYTF
TRBJ2-1	.	TRBV6-2/TRBV6-3	14	few	TGTGCCAGCAGTTACTCGGCTAGAAACAATGAGCAGTTCTTC	CASSYSARNNEQFF
TRBJ1-1	.	TRBV19	18	.	TGTGCCAGTAGTATAGAAGTAACAGGGTTTGGGGCGAACACTGAAGCTTTCTTT	CASSIEVTGFGANTEAFF